Listed below are T cell receptor beta chains from one sample, sequenced in a study of radiotherapy plus CTLA-4 blockade in lung cancer. Clones were read by immunoSEQ multiplex PCR, and TCRdb kept only the in-frame ones, dropping some. Of about 27,000 clones listed, around 72% were seen once; the top ten hold 3.6%. The specimen comprised peripheral blood, sampled from a patient treated with radiotherapy plus ipilimumab. The receptors stem from a human donor with non-small cell lung cancer who had stable disease on radiotherapy plus ipilimumab. CDR3s include the opening cysteine and the closing phenylalanine or tryptophan. D genes are given only for firm matches. Size is omitted from some rows. Given values are once, few, many or a class for expanded clones.

abundance	v_gene	d_gene	j_gene	len	CDR3nt	CDR3aa
-	TRBV2	-	TRBJ2-6	15	TGTGCCAGCAGTGAAGGGGTCTCTGGGGCCAACGTCCTGACTTTC	CASSEGVSGANVLTF
-	TRBV13	TRBD1	TRBJ2-7	16	TGTGCCAGCAGCTCCGATTCGGGACAGGCCAGCGGCGAGCAGTACTTC	CASSSDSGQASGEQYF
once	TRBV6-1	TRBD1	TRBJ1-1	15	TGTGCCAGCAGTGAAGTAGGGGGCCGGTGGACTGAAGCTTTCTTT	CASSEVGGRWTEAFF
few	TRBV27	-	TRBJ2-7	15	TGTGCCAGCAGTTACTCAACCGGGTCGACCTACGAGCAGTACTTC	CASSYSTGSTYEQYF
-	TRBV7-2	TRBD1	TRBJ2-7	14	TGTGCCAGCAGCGCCCGGGACAGGGGCTACGAGCAGTACTTC	CASSARDRGYEQYF
few	TRBV9	-	TRBJ2-2	14	TGTGCCAGCAGCGTAGTATCTAACACCGGGGAGCTGTTTTTT	CASSVVSNTGELFF
once	TRBV7-2	-	TRBJ1-5	16	TGTGCCAGCAGCTTAGGGCACCGGGCAGAGGATCAGCCCCAGCATTTT	CASSLGHRAEDQPQHF
-	TRBV23-1	-	TRBJ2-3	12	TGCGCCAGCAGCATGGGGACAGATACGCAGTATTTT	CASSMGTDTQYF
few	TRBV5-6	TRBD2	TRBJ2-1	15	TGTGCCAGCAGCTTGCACGCGGGAGGGCCGAAAGAGCAGTTCTTC	CASSLHAGGPKEQFF
-	TRBV28	-	TRBJ2-7	12	TGTGCCAGCAGTATCACGGGGCTAGAGCAGTACTTC	CASSITGLEQYF
-	TRBV6-5	-	TRBJ2-4	14	TGTGCCAGCAGTCCAGACAGGGCCAAAAACATTCAGTACTTC	CASSPDRAKNIQYF
-	TRBV7-2	TRBD1	TRBJ2-7	13	TGTGCCAGCAGCACCCGACAGGGCCACGAGCAGTACTTC	CASSTRQGHEQYF
-	TRBV27	-	TRBJ1-5	15	TGTGCCAGCACCCGAACCGGGACACCGAATCAGCCCCAGCATTTT	CASTRTGTPNQPQHF
few	TRBV28	-	TRBJ2-3	14	TGTGCCAGCAGCCCCCTTAGCGGCACAGATACGCAGTATTTT	CASSPLSGTDTQYF
-	TRBV9	TRBD1	TRBJ2-7	16	TGTGCCAGCAGCGTAGGACAGGGGCTAGGGGGTTACGAGCAGTACTTC	CASSVGQGLGGYEQYF
few	TRBV4-3	TRBD2	TRBJ2-1	19	TGCGCCAGCAGCCAAGGTTTACTAGCGGGGGACGGGGTGCTGGATGAGCAGTTCTTC	CASSQGLLAGDGVLDEQFF
-	TRBV25-1	-	TRBJ1-6	16	TGTGCCAGCAGGGGAACTACGGAGGGACAAAAATCACCCCTCCACTTT	CASRGTTEGQKSPLHF
-	TRBV7-2	TRBD2	TRBJ2-2	17	TGTGCCAGCAGCTTAGGTTTTAGCGGGAGTCCCACCGGGGAGCTGTTTTTT	CASSLGFSGSPTGELFF
-	TRBV9	-	TRBJ2-2	15	TGTGCCAGCAGCGTAGAGGGACCCTACACCGGGGAGCTGTTTTTT	CASSVEGPYTGELFF
-	TRBV7-9	-	TRBJ2-1	13	TGTGCCAGCCGCCCCCCGGCGTACAATGAGCAGTTCTTC	CASRPPAYNEQFF
-	TRBV7-9	-	TRBJ1-4	13	TGTGCCAGCACCCCCCCTGGCCCTGAAAAACTGTTTTTT	CASTPPGPEKLFF
-	TRBV9	TRBD1	TRBJ2-2	14	TGTGCCAGCAGCGAGGGACAGAGGATCGGGGAGCTGTTTTTT	CASSEGQRIGELFF
-	TRBV2	TRBD2	TRBJ2-3	16	TGTGCCAGCAGTGTGAAAGCTAGCGGGGGCCCGGATACGCAGTATTTT	CASSVKASGGPDTQYF
-	TRBV5-4	-	TRBJ2-7	14	TGTGCCAGCAGCTTACCCGACGAGGGAAACGAGCAGTACTTC	CASSLPDEGNEQYF
-	TRBV19	TRBD2	TRBJ2-1	14	TGTGCCAGTAGTATGTTGCGGGAGTTAGATGAGCAGTTCTTC	CASSMLRELDEQFF
-	TRBV28	-	TRBJ1-1	14	TGTGCCAGCAGGGAGGACAGAATGAACACTGAAGCTTTCTTT	CASREDRMNTEAFF
few	TRBV6-1	TRBD1	TRBJ2-7	13	TGTGCCACACGTACCCAAACAGGGGGCGACCAGTACTTC	CATRTQTGGDQYF
-	TRBV7-7	-	TRBJ2-5	14	TGTGCTAGCAGCTTATCCCCAGGGCTAGAGACCCAGTACTTC	CASSLSPGLETQYF
-	TRBV11-3	-	TRBJ2-2	14	TGTGCCAGCAGCTTAAGGGGGAACACCGGGGAGCTGTTTTTT	CASSLRGNTGELFF
-	TRBV28	-	TRBJ2-3	12	TGTGCCAGCAGTTCACAGGGAGATACGCAGTATTTT	CASSSQGDTQYF
-	TRBV6-1	-	TRBJ1-5	14	TGTGCCAGCAGTGAAATAGGAGGCAATCAGCCCCAGCATTTT	CASSEIGGNQPQHF
once	TRBV9	TRBD2	TRBJ2-2	16	TGTGCCAGCAGCGTAGGCCTAGCGGTGAACACCGGGGAGCTGTTTTTT	CASSVGLAVNTGELFF
-	TRBV4-1	-	TRBJ1-2	14	TGCGCCAGCAGCCAAGTCTCGCAGATTGAGGGCTACACCTTC	CASSQVSQIEGYTF
-	TRBV28	-	TRBJ1-3	13	TGTGCCAGTCCAAGTGGGTCTGGAAACACCATATATTTT	CASPSGSGNTIYF
-	TRBV2	-	TRBJ2-1	11	TGTGCCAGCAGTCAGGAGAATGAGCAGTTCTTC	CASSQENEQFF
once	TRBV5-1	-	TRBJ2-3	15	TGCGCCAGCAGCCCCGGGACTTCCCGCACAGATACGCAGTATTTT	CASSPGTSRTDTQYF
-	TRBV5-1	-	TRBJ1-4	15	TGCGCCAGCAGCTCACTCGGGACACTGGGTGAAAAACTGTTTTTT	CASSSLGTLGEKLFF
-	TRBV27	-	TRBJ2-1	18	TGTGCCAGCAGTTTAAAGGCAGCTCAAACCGCAACTTACAATGAGCAGTTCTTC	CASSLKAAQTATYNEQFF
-	TRBV5-1	TRBD1	TRBJ1-5	15	TGCGCCAGCAGCCCCGGACAGGGGTTTGGGCAGCCCCAGCATTTT	CASSPGQGFGQPQHF
-	TRBV7-2	-	TRBJ2-7	14	TGTGCCAGCACCATTGGAGGGAACTACGCCGAGCAGTACTTC	CASTIGGNYAEQYF
-	TRBV4-3	TRBD2	TRBJ2-5	17	TGCGCCAGCAGCCAATCTCAGCCTAGCGGGAGGATGGAGACCCAGTACTTC	CASSQSQPSGRMETQYF
-	TRBV19	-	TRBJ1-1	13	TGTGCCAGTAGTACCAAAAGGAACACTGAAGCTTTCTTT	CASSTKRNTEAFF
-	TRBV27	-	TRBJ1-2	14	TGTGCCAGCAGCGAGCCGGGGGGTAACTATGGCTACACCTTC	CASSEPGGNYGYTF
medium-sized	TRBV19	TRBD1	TRBJ2-6	14	TGTGCCAGCCGGACAGGCTCTGGGGCCAACGTCCTGACTTTC	CASRTGSGANVLTF
-	TRBV28	-	TRBJ2-7	13	TGTGCCAGCATGGCGGGGACATCCTACGAGCAGTACTTC	CASMAGTSYEQYF
-	TRBV9	-	TRBJ2-1	15	TGTGCCAGCAGCGTAGTGTTAGCCGGTTCGAGTGAGCAGTTCTTC	CASSVVLAGSSEQFF
-	TRBV7-9	TRBD2	TRBJ2-5	14	TGTGCCAGCAGCTTAGGGCGGGGGTACGAGACCCAGTACTTC	CASSLGRGYETQYF
-	TRBV9	TRBD1	TRBJ1-3	16	TGTGCCAGCAGCGTAGTGGGGACAGTCGCTGGAAACACCATATATTTT	CASSVVGTVAGNTIYF
once	TRBV14	-	TRBJ1-4	15	TGTGCCAGCAGCCAACTCCGCGGGGGGACCGAAAAACTGTTTTTT	CASSQLRGGTEKLFF
-	TRBV7-8	-	TRBJ2-7	13	TGTGCCAGCAGCTTAGCGGGAAACTACGAGCAGTACTTC	CASSLAGNYEQYF
few	TRBV11-3	TRBD2	TRBJ2-1	16	TGTGCCAGCAGCTTACGGGAGGGCCGGTCCTACAATGAGCAGTTCTTC	CASSLREGRSYNEQFF
-	TRBV2	-	TRBJ2-5	11	TGTGCCAGCAGTGGGGAAGGGACCCAGTACTTC	CASSGEGTQYF